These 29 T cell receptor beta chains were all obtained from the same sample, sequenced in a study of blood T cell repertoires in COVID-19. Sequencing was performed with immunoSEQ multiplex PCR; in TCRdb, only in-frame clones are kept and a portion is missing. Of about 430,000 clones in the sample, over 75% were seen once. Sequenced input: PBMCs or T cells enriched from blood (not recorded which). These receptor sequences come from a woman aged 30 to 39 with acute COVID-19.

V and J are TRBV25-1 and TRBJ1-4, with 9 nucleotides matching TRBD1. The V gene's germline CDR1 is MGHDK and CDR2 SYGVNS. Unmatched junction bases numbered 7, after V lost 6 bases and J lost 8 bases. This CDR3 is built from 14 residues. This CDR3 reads CASSTGGSHEKLFF. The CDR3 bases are TGTGCCAGCAGCACAGGGGGCTCTCACGAAAAACTGTTTTTT.

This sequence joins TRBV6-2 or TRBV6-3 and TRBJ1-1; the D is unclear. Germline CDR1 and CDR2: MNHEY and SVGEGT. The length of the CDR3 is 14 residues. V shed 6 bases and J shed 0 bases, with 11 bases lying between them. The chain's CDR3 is CASSRVLLNTEAFF. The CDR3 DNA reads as TGTGCCAGCAGCCGAGTATTACTGAACACTGAAGCTTTCTTT.

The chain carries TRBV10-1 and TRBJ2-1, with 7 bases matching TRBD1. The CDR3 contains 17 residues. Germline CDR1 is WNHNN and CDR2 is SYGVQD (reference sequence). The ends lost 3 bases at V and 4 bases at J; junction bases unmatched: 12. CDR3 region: CASSDSTGVRRYNEQFF. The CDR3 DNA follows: TGCGCCAGCAGTGACTCAACAGGGGTAAGGAGGTACAATGAGCAGTTCTTC.

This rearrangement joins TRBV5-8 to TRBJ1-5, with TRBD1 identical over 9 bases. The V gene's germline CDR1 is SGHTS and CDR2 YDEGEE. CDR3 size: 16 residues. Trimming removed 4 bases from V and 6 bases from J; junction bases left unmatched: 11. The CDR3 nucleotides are TGTGCCAGCAGCCCCCGCAGGACAGGGGCGCGTCAGCCCCAGCATTTT. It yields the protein CASSPRRTGARQPQHF. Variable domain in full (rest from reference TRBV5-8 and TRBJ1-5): EAGVTQSPTHLIKTRGQQATLRCSPISGHTSVYWYQQALGLGLQFLLWYDEGEERNRGNFPPRFSGRQFPNYSSELNVNALELEDSALYLCASSPRRTGARQPQHFGDGTRLSIL.

Here the CDR3 DNA reads TGTGCCAGCAGTGAGCCCCGGGACAGGGGGCGTGAGACCCAGTACTTC. Its protein is CASSEPRDRGRETQYF. This chain links TRBV28 with TRBJ2-5, with 12 bases matching TRBD1. Germline lookup yields CDR1 MDHEN and CDR2 SYDVKM. CDR3 length equals 16 residues. The ends lost 5 bases at V and 5 bases at J; junction bases unmatched: 9. Together with reference TRBV28 and TRBJ2-5, the CDR3 gives the full variable domain: DVKVTQSSRYLVKRTGEKVFLECVQDMDHENMFWYRQDPGLGLRLIYFSYDVKMKEKGDIPEGYSVSREKKERFSLILESASTNQTSMYLCASSEPRDRGRETQYFGPGTRLLVL.

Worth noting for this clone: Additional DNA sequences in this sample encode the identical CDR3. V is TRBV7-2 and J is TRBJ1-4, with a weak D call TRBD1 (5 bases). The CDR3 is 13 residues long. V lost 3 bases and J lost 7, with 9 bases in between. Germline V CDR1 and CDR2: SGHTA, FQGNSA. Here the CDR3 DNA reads TGTGCCAGCAGCTTGGGGGGGAGTGAAAAACTGTTTTTT. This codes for CASSLGGSEKLFF.

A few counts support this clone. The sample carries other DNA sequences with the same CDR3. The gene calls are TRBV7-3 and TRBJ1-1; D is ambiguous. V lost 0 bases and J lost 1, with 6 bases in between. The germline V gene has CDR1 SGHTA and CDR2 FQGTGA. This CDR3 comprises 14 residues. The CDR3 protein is CASSLTGQNTEAFF. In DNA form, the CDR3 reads TGTGCCAGCAGCTTAACTGGGCAGAACACTGAAGCTTTCTTT.

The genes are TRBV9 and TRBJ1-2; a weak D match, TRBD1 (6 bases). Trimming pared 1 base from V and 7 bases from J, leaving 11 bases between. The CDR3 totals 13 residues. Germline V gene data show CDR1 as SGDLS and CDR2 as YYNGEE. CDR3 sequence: CASSVQAGVGYTF. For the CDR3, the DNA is TGTGCCAGCAGCGTACAGGCAGGGGTTGGCTACACCTTC.

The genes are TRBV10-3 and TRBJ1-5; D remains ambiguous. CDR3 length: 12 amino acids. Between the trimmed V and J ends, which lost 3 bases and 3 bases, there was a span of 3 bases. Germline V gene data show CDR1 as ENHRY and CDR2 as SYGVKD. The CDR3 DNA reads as TGTGCCATCAGTGAACACAATCAGCCCCAGCATTTT. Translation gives CAISEHNQPQHF.

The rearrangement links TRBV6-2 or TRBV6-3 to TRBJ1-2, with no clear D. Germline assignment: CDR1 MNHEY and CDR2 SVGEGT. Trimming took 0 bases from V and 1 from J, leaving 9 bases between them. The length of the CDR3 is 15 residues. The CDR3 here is CASSYSAGNNYGYTF. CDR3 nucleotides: TGTGCCAGCAGTTACTCGGCGGGGAATAACTATGGCTACACCTTC.

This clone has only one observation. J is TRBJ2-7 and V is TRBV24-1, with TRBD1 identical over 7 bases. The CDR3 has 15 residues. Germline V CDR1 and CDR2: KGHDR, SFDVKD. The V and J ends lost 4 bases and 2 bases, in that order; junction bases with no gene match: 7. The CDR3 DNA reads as TGTGCCACCAGTGACGGGGCAGGGGGACCCTACGAGCAGTACTTC. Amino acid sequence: CATSDGAGGPYEQYF.

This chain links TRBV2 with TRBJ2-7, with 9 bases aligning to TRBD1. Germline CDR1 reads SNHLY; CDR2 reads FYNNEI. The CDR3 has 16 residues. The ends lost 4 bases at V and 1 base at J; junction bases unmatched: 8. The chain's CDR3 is CASSAQGAYRSYEQYF. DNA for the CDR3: TGTGCCAGCAGTGCACAGGGGGCCTACCGTTCCTACGAGCAGTACTTC. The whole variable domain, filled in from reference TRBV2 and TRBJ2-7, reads EPEVTQTPSHQVTQMGQEVILRCVPISNHLYFYWYRQILGQKVEFLVSFYNNEISEKSEIFDDQFSVERPDGSNFTLKIRSTKLEDSAMYFCASSAQGAYRSYEQYFGPGTRLTVT.

CDR3 sequence: CASVSETQYF. The DNA for the CDR3 is TGTGCCAGCGTTAGTGAGACCCAGTACTTC. V is TRBV2 and J is TRBJ2-5; D is ambiguous. V gave up 8 bases and J gave up 5 bases, with 6 bases separating them. Germline V lookup: CDR1 SNHLY, CDR2 FYNNEI. The CDR3 contains 10 residues.

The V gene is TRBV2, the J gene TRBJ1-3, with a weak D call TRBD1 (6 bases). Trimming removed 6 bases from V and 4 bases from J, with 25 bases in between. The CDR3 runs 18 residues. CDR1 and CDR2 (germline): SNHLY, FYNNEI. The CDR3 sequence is CASRWGGLSPSPGNTIYF. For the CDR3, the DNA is TGTGCCAGCAGGTGGGGGGGCCTAAGTCCATCTCCGGGAAACACCATATATTTT.

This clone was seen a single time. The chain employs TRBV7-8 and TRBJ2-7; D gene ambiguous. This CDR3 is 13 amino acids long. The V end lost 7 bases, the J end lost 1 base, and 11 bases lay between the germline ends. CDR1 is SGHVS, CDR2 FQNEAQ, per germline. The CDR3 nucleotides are TGTGCCAGCAAAGTAAGTCAGTCCTACGAGCAGTACTTC. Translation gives CASKVSQSYEQYF.

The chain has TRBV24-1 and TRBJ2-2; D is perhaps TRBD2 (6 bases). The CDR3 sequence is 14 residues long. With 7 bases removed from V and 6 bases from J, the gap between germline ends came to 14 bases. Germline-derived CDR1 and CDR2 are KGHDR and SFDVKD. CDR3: CATSAGIRAGELFF. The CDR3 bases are TGTGCCACCAGCGCGGGGATCAGGGCCGGGGAGCTGTTTTTT.

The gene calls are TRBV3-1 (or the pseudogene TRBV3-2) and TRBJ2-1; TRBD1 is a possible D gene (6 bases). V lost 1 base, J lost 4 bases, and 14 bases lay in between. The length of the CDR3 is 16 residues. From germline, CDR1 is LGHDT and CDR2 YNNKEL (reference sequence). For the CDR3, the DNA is TGTGCCAGCAGCCAAGCTACCCGGACAGTATACAATGAGCAGTTCTTC. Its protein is CASSQATRTVYNEQFF.

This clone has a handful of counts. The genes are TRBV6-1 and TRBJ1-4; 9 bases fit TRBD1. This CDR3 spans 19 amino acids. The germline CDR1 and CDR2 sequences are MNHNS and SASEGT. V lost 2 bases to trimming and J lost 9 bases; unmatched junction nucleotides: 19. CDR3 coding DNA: TGTGCCAGCAGTGAAAGCCCGCCCGCTTTGACAGGGGGAGAACAAAAACTGTTTTTT. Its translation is CASSESPPALTGGEQKLFF.

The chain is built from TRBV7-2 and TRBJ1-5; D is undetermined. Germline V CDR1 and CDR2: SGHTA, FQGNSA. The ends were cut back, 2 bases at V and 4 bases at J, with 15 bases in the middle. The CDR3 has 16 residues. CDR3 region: CASSLRTGWGNQPQHF. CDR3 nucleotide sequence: TGTGCCAGCAGCTTACGTACGGGGTGGGGAAATCAGCCCCAGCATTTT. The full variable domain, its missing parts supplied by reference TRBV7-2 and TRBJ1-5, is GAGVSQSPSNKVTEKGKDVELRCDPISGHTALYWYRQSLGQGLEFLIYFQGNSAPDKSGLPSDRFSAERTGGSVSTLTIQRTQQEDSAVYLCASSLRTGWGNQPQHFGDGTRLSIL.

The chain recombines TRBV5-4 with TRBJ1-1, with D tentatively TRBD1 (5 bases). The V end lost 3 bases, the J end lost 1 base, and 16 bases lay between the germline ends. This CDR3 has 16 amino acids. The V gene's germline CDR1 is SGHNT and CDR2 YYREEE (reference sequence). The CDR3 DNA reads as TGTGCCAGCAGCTCAGACCCACAGGCGTCGAACACTGAAGCTTTCTTT. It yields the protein CASSSDPQASNTEAFF.

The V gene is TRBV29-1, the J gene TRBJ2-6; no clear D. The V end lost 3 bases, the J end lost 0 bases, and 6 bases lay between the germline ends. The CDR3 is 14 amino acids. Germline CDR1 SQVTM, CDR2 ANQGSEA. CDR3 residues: CSVEQVSGANVLTF. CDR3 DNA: TGCAGCGTTGAGCAGGTCTCTGGGGCCAACGTCCTGACTTTC.

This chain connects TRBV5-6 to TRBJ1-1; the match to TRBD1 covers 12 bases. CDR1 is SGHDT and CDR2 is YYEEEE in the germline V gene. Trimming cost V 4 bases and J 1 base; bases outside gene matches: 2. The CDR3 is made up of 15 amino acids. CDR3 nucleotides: TGTGCCAGCAGCGGGACAGGGGGCGGGAACACTGAAGCTTTCTTT. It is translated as CASSGTGGGNTEAFF. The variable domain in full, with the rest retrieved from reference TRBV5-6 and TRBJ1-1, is DAGVTQSPTHLIKTRGQQVTLRCSPKSGHDTVSWYQQALGQGPQFIFQYYEEEERQRGNFPDRFSGHQFPNYSSELNVNALLLGDSALYLCASSGTGGGNTEAFFGQGTRLTVV.

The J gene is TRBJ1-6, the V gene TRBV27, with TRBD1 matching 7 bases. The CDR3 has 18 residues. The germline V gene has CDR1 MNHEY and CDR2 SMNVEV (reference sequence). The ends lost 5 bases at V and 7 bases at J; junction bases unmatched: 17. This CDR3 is CASSPLRQGMKRNSPLHF. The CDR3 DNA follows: TGTGCCAGCAGTCCCCTAAGACAGGGAATGAAGAGGAATTCACCCCTCCACTTT.

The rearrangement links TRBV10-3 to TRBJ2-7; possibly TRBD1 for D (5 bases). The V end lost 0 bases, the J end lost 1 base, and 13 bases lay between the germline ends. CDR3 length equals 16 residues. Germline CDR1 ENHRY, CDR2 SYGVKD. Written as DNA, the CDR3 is TGTGCCATCAGTGAGTCGTACAGGTCTAATTCCTACGAGCAGTACTTC. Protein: CAISESYRSNSYEQYF.

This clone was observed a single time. CDR3 amino acids: CASSLESDSYYNQPQHF. The CDR3 DNA reads as TGTGCCAGCAGCTTGGAATCGGACAGTTACTACAATCAGCCCCAGCATTTT. The rearrangement uses TRBV5-5 and TRBJ1-5; possibly TRBD1 for D (6 bases). This CDR3 is built from 17 residues. In germline, CDR1 is SGHKS, CDR2 YYEKEE (reference sequence). Trimming took 0 bases from V and 3 from J, leaving 16 bases between them.

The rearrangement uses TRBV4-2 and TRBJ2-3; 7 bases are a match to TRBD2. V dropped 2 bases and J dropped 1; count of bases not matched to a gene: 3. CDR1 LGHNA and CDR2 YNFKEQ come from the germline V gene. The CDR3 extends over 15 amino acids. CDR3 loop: CASSQNRGGTDTQYF. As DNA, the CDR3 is TGTGCCAGCAGCCAAAATCGGGGGGGCACAGATACGCAGTATTTT.

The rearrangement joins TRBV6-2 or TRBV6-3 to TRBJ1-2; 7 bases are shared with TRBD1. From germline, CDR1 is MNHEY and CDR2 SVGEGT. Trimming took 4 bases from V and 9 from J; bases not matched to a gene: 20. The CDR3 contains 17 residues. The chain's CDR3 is CASSSQGDLRISMRYTF. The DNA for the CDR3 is TGTGCCAGCAGTTCCCAGGGGGACTTACGTATTTCTATGCGCTACACCTTC.

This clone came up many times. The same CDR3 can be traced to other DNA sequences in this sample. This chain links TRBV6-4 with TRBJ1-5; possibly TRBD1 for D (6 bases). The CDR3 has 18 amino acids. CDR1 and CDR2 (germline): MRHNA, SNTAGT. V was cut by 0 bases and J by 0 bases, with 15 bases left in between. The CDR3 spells CASSDSQGRRYSNQPQHF. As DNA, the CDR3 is TGTGCCAGCAGTGACTCTCAGGGGCGGAGATATAGCAATCAGCCCCAGCATTTT.

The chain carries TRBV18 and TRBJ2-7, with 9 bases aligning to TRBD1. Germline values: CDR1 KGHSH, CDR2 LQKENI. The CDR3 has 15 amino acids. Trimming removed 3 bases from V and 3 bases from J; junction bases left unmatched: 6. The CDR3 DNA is TGTGCCAGCTCACCCGCAACAGGGGGCGGCTACGAGCAGTACTTC. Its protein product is CASSPATGGGYEQYF.